This is a list of T cell receptor beta chains from one sample in a study of cytomegalovirus exposure and HLA in healthy donors. TCRdb's copy holds only in-frame clones and misses some; the assay was immunoSEQ multiplex PCR. The sample records fewer than 120,000 clones, about 80% being singletons. Material for sequencing was PBMCs. The receptors come from a man aged 30-40 years in good health and CMV-seropositive. The CDR3 runs from the conserved cysteine through the conserved F or W. D genes are given only for firm matches. Clone size is given for some rows only: seen once, a few or many times, or a class if the clone is expanded.

abundance: NA
v_gene: TRBV27
j_gene: TRBJ1-2
d_gene: TRBD1
CDR3nt: TGTGCCACCTTCAAGACAGGGGACTATGGCTACACCTTC
CDR3aa: CATFKTGDYGYTF

abundance: NA
v_gene: TRBV11-2
j_gene: TRBJ2-5
d_gene: NA
CDR3nt: TGTGCCAGTAGCTTAGGCTATCCCCAAGAGACCCAGTACTTC
CDR3aa: CASSLGYPQETQYF

abundance: few
v_gene: TRBV5-4
j_gene: TRBJ2-1
d_gene: TRBD2
CDR3nt: TGTGCCAGCAGCCCTAGTACCGGGACTAGATACAATGAGCAGTTCTTC
CDR3aa: CASSPSTGTRYNEQFF

abundance: NA
v_gene: TRBV4-3
j_gene: TRBJ2-7
d_gene: NA
CDR3nt: TGCGCCAGCAGCCAATTCGGGGGGCCCTACGAGCAGTACTTC
CDR3aa: CASSQFGGPYEQYF

abundance: NA
v_gene: TRBV9
j_gene: TRBJ1-5
d_gene: TRBD1
CDR3nt: TGTGCCAGCAGCGTTACAGGGGAAGGCAATCAGCCCCAGCATTTT
CDR3aa: CASSVTGEGNQPQHF

abundance: NA
v_gene: TRBV2
j_gene: TRBJ2-2
d_gene: NA
CDR3nt: TGTGCCAGCAGTGGCCCGAGCACAGGTTTTTTGAGAACCGGGGAGCTGTTTTTT
CDR3aa: CASSGPSTGFLRTGELFF

abundance: once
v_gene: TRBV2
j_gene: TRBJ1-6
d_gene: NA
CDR3nt: TGTGCCAGCAGTGCCCGAGGGGAGGATAATTCACCCCTCCACTTT
CDR3aa: CASSARGEDNSPLHF

abundance: NA
v_gene: TRBV7-6
j_gene: TRBJ2-1
d_gene: NA
CDR3nt: TGTGCCAGCAGCTTAGACTACACCAATGAGCAGTTCTTC
CDR3aa: CASSLDYTNEQFF

abundance: NA
v_gene: TRBV25-1
j_gene: TRBJ2-7
d_gene: TRBD1
CDR3nt: TGTGCCAGCAGTGCCCATCAGGGGGTACCCTACGAGCAGTACTTC
CDR3aa: CASSAHQGVPYEQYF

abundance: NA
v_gene: TRBV27
j_gene: TRBJ1-1
d_gene: NA
CDR3nt: TGTGCCAGCAGTTTATTTGGGACTGTGAACACTGAAGCTTTCTTT
CDR3aa: CASSLFGTVNTEAFF

abundance: NA
v_gene: TRBV7-9
j_gene: TRBJ2-7
d_gene: NA
CDR3nt: TGTGCCAGCAGCTTTTTTATCGGCAGCGCCTATGGGGAGCAGTACTTC
CDR3aa: CASSFFIGSAYGEQYF

abundance: NA
v_gene: TRBV12-5
j_gene: TRBJ2-3
d_gene: TRBD1
CDR3nt: TGTGCTAGTGGTTTGGGACAGGGAGATACGCAGTATTTT
CDR3aa: CASGLGQGDTQYF

abundance: NA
v_gene: TRBV7-7
j_gene: TRBJ2-5
d_gene: TRBD2
CDR3nt: TGTGCTAGCAGCCTAGGACTAGCGGCGGGCCAAGAGACCCAGTACTTC
CDR3aa: CASSLGLAAGQETQYF

abundance: NA
v_gene: TRBV7-9
j_gene: TRBJ2-5
d_gene: TRBD2
CDR3nt: TGTGCCAGCAGCGCGGGACTAGCGGTGAAAGAGACCCAGTACTTC
CDR3aa: CASSAGLAVKETQYF

abundance: NA
v_gene: TRBV9
j_gene: TRBJ1-2
d_gene: TRBD1
CDR3nt: TGTGCCAGCAGCGGACCAGGGGGACGAGGCTACACCTTC
CDR3aa: CASSGPGGRGYTF

abundance: NA
v_gene: TRBV6-6
j_gene: TRBJ2-3
d_gene: TRBD1
CDR3nt: TGTGCCAGCAGTTCAACACTAGCAGGGGGCGGAGATACGCAGTATTTT
CDR3aa: CASSSTLAGGGDTQYF

abundance: NA
v_gene: TRBV7-9
j_gene: TRBJ2-1
d_gene: TRBD1
CDR3nt: TGTGCCAGCAGCCCCCCCGGGACAGCGATCAATGAGCAGTTCTTC
CDR3aa: CASSPPGTAINEQFF

abundance: NA
v_gene: TRBV28
j_gene: TRBJ1-5
d_gene: NA
CDR3nt: TGTGCCAGCAGTTTCGGGGGAAACTTCAATCAGCCCCAGCATTTT
CDR3aa: CASSFGGNFNQPQHF

abundance: NA
v_gene: TRBV7-8
j_gene: TRBJ2-5
d_gene: NA
CDR3nt: TGTGCCAGCAGCTTAGAGCCTAGTCAGAAGACCCAGTACTTC
CDR3aa: CASSLEPSQKTQYF

abundance: NA
v_gene: TRBV19
j_gene: TRBJ1-6
d_gene: TRBD1
CDR3nt: TGTGCCAGTAGTATTTTGACAGGGGGCCATAATTCACCCCTCCACTTT
CDR3aa: CASSILTGGHNSPLHF

abundance: NA
v_gene: TRBV21-1
j_gene: TRBJ1-1
d_gene: NA
CDR3nt: TGTGCCAGCAGCAAACCGGGCCAGGGGGCAATGAAAAACACTGAAGCTTTCTTT
CDR3aa: CASSKPGQGAMKNTEAFF

abundance: NA
v_gene: TRBV7-2
j_gene: TRBJ2-3
d_gene: TRBD2
CDR3nt: TGTGCCAGCAGCAAGGGGACTAGCGGGGGGGTGCAGGCAGATACGCAGTATTTT
CDR3aa: CASSKGTSGGVQADTQYF

abundance: NA
v_gene: TRBV13
j_gene: TRBJ1-2
d_gene: TRBD1
CDR3nt: TGTGCCAGCAGCCCTAGGACAGGGGGAGTTATCTATGGCTACACCTTC
CDR3aa: CASSPRTGGVIYGYTF

abundance: NA
v_gene: TRBV7-9
j_gene: TRBJ1-2
d_gene: TRBD1
CDR3nt: TGTGCCAGCAGCTCCACCGGGACAGGGGTGATTGGCTACACCTTC
CDR3aa: CASSSTGTGVIGYTF

abundance: NA
v_gene: TRBV5-6
j_gene: TRBJ1-1
d_gene: NA
CDR3nt: TGTGCCAGCAGCCTAGGAGGGGAAGGAGCTTTCTTT
CDR3aa: CASSLGGEGAFF

abundance: NA
v_gene: TRBV11-3
j_gene: TRBJ2-1
d_gene: NA
CDR3nt: TGTGCCAGCAGCTCCCGATACGGGGGTTCCTACAATGAGCAGTTCTTC
CDR3aa: CASSSRYGGSYNEQFF

abundance: few
v_gene: TRBV18
j_gene: TRBJ1-3
d_gene: TRBD1
CDR3nt: TGTGCCAGCTCACGATCGACAGGGGCCTCTGGAAACACCATATATTTT
CDR3aa: CASSRSTGASGNTIYF

abundance: NA
v_gene: TRBV9
j_gene: TRBJ1-5
d_gene: NA
CDR3nt: TGTGCCAGCGGTCGGGGAGATCAGCCCCAGCATTTT
CDR3aa: CASGRGDQPQHF

abundance: few
v_gene: TRBV13
j_gene: TRBJ2-2
d_gene: NA
CDR3nt: TGTGCCAGCAGCTTACGGGGTACCGGGGAGCTGTTTTTT
CDR3aa: CASSLRGTGELFF

abundance: few
v_gene: TRBV6-1
j_gene: TRBJ1-5
d_gene: TRBD1
CDR3nt: TGTGCCAGCCAACAGGGGAGCAATCAGCCCCAGCATTTT
CDR3aa: CASQQGSNQPQHF